Listed here are 20 T cell receptor beta chains from one sample, sequenced in a study of TIL therapy for anti-PD-1-resistant metastatic lung cancer. Sequencing used immunoSEQ v3. The data were produced by immunoSEQ multiplex PCR, yet TCRdb's version contains in-frame clones alone and is incomplete. The data show about 19,000 clones, with approximately 79% seen just once and roughly 7.1% held by the top ten. Specified time point: pre-treatment sample, taken before nivolumab and TIL therapy. Sequenced here: blood, sampled at baseline. Source of these receptors: a person between 30 and 80 years old with non-small cell lung cancer.

The genes are TRBV4-1 and TRBJ2-1; D remains unclear. Germline CDR1 and CDR2: MGHRA and YSYEKL. This CDR3 is built from 18 residues. The V gene lost 0 bases and the J gene lost 0 bases, with 15 bases spanning the gap. CDR3 DNA: TGCGCCAGCAGCCAAGATGTTCCAGAAAGCCTCTCCTACAATGAGCAGTTCTTC. The encoded protein is CASSQDVPESLSYNEQFF.

V is TRBV19 and J is TRBJ2-1; D not resolved. V shed 6 bases and J shed 4 bases, with 10 bases lying between them. CDR1 LNHDA and CDR2 SQIVND come from the germline V gene (reference sequence). The CDR3 contains 13 residues. CDR3 in DNA: TGTGCCAGTAGCCTCGGGTATTACAATGAGCAGTTCTTC. Translated, it gives CASSLGYYNEQFF.

The chain employs TRBV15 and TRBJ2-3, with D possibly being TRBD2 (5 bases). The CDR3 length is 15 residues. Trimming removed 2 bases from V and 3 bases from J, with 12 bases in between. Germline V gives CDR1 LNHNV, CDR2 YYDKDF (reference sequence). CDR3 in amino acids: CATSRPSQTTDTQYF. The CDR3 nucleotides read TGTGCCACCAGCAGACCTAGCCAGACTACAGATACGCAGTATTTT.

The count of this clone is one. The J gene is TRBJ2-1, the V gene TRBV4-3, with D unclear. The V gene's germline CDR1 is LGHNA and CDR2 YSLEER. The CDR3 contains 14 residues. V was pared by 3 bases and J by 5 bases, with 11 bases between. The CDR3: CASSQKLGHNEQFF. Here the CDR3 DNA reads TGCGCCAGCAGCCAGAAGCTAGGACACAATGAGCAGTTCTTC.

The V and J genes are TRBV19 and TRBJ1-1; tentative D call: TRBD1 (6 bases). The CDR3 spans 14 residues. In germline, CDR1 is LNHDA, CDR2 SQIVND (reference sequence). V was pared by 0 bases and J by 10 bases, with 15 bases between. The CDR3 DNA reads as TGTGCCAGTAGTATAGATTCGACGCTAGGGGGAGCTTTCTTT. Residues: CASSIDSTLGGAFF.

The chain combines TRBV10-1 with TRBJ1-1; TRBD1 might be the D (6 bases). This CDR3 comprises 16 residues. Trimming removed 3 bases at V and 3 bases at J, with 17 bases between. CDR1 is WNHNN, CDR2 SYGVQD, per germline (reference sequence). The DNA for the CDR3 is TGCGCCAGCAGTGACAGACAGGCACTCCGTTACACTGAAGCTTTCTTT. It yields the protein CASSDRQALRYTEAFF.

The chain has TRBV5-6 and TRBJ2-3; a possible D gene is TRBD2 (7 bases). The CDR3 contains 16 residues. V was trimmed by 4 bases and J by 2 bases, leaving 17 bases between them. Germline CDR1 is SGHDT and CDR2 is YYEEEE. CDR3 region: CASSAGTGTNTDTQYF. The CDR3 DNA is TGTGCCAGCAGCGCTGGAACAGGGACTAACACAGATACGCAGTATTTT.

V gene TRBV7-2 combines with J gene TRBJ1-1; D not resolved. Per the germline V gene, CDR1 is SGHTA and CDR2 is FQGNSA. The CDR3 covers 14 residues. V lost 5 bases and J 9 bases, leaving 19 bases between the germline ends. The CDR3 sequence is CASSHGVLWAQAFF. The CDR3 DNA is TGTGCCAGCAGCCACGGAGTTCTGTGGGCCCAAGCTTTCTTT.

The chain uses TRBV19 and TRBJ2-5; D gene ambiguous. Germline loops: CDR1 LNHDA, CDR2 SQIVND (reference sequence). This CDR3 comprises 17 residues. Trimming cost V 5 bases and J 2 bases, with 21 bases left between them. For the CDR3, the DNA is TGTGCCAGTAGTCCGGCCCCCCGTGGGCATACACAAGAGACCCAGTACTTC. This translates into CASSPAPRGHTQETQYF.

J is TRBJ2-5 and V is TRBV28; 8 nucleotides line up with TRBD1. After removal of 4 bases from V and 14 bases from J, the junction contained 12 bases not matched to a gene. The CDR3 has 13 amino acids. Germline lookup yields CDR1 MDHEN and CDR2 SYDVKM. The CDR3 region has the DNA TGTGCCAGCAGTTATCCTCCTCAGGGGGCCGTTTACTTC. This encodes CASSYPPQGAVYF.

This clone was seen once. The chain joins TRBV3-1 (or the pseudogene TRBV3-2) to TRBJ2-5; possible D gene TRBD1, 6 bases. The CDR3 totals 12 residues. Germline V CDR1 and CDR2: LGHDT, YNNKEL (reference sequence). Trimming pared 4 bases from V and 3 bases from J, leaving 6 bases between. The CDR3, as DNA: TGTGCCAGCAGCCGGGACAAAGAGACCCAGTACTTC. As protein: CASSRDKETQYF.

The CDR3 DNA reads as TGTGCCAGCAGCTTACTGGGACAGGGCGACGAGCAGTACTTC. It is translated as CASSLLGQGDEQYF. The genes are TRBV7-9 and TRBJ2-7; TRBD1 matches at 9 bases. V gave up 2 bases and J gave up 5 bases; unmatched junction bases: 4. The CDR3 length is 14 residues. Germline values: CDR1 SEHNR, CDR2 FQNEAQ (reference sequence).

CDR3 protein: CASSFRVGTEAFF. The CDR3, as DNA: TGTGCCAGCAGCTTCAGGGTAGGCACTGAAGCTTTCTTT. The chain carries TRBV7-6 and TRBJ1-1; D perhaps matches TRBD1 (5 bases). Germline loops: CDR1 SGHVS, CDR2 FNYEAQ. Trimming cost V 3 bases and J 4 bases, with 9 bases left between them. This CDR3 has 13 residues.

The chain employs TRBV5-4 and TRBJ1-6; a weak D match, TRBD1 (6 bases). This CDR3 contains 16 residues. Trimming cost V 4 bases and J 0 bases, with 11 bases left between them. Germline loops: CDR1 SGHNT, CDR2 YYREEE (reference sequence). Here the CDR3 DNA reads TGTGCCAGCAGCGAAGACAGGAGCTCCTATAATTCACCCCTCCACTTT. Its translation: CASSEDRSSYNSPLHF.

CDR3: CASRNRAPQETQYF. For the CDR3, the DNA is TGTGCCAGCAGGAACAGGGCGCCCCAAGAGACCCAGTACTTC. The rearrangement uses TRBV6-5 and TRBJ2-5, with D perhaps TRBD1 (6 bases). The CDR3 is 14 amino acids. Germline loops: CDR1 MNHEY, CDR2 SVGAGI. Trimming removed 6 bases from V and 1 base from J, with 12 bases in between.

This clone was seen more than once but under ten times. This chain links TRBV5-1 with TRBJ2-1; D may match TRBD1 or TRBD2 (5 bases each). The V end lost 4 bases, the J end lost 5 bases, and 16 bases lay between the germline ends. CDR1 is SGHRS and CDR2 is YFSETQ in the germline V gene. The CDR3 has 15 amino acids. The CDR3 region has the DNA TGCGCCAGCAGCCCAACCGGGACGGCCAACAATGAGCAGTTCTTC. Protein sequence: CASSPTGTANNEQFF.

This chain links TRBV6-5 with TRBJ1-4; D ambiguous. The germline V gene has CDR1 MNHEY and CDR2 SVGAGI. The germline V and J ends were trimmed by 6 bases and 4 bases, with 12 bases remaining between them. The CDR3 totals 14 residues. The DNA for the CDR3 is TGTGCCAGCAGAAGACGTAAGGGTAATGAAAAACTGTTTTTT. Its protein is CASRRRKGNEKLFF.

This chain uses TRBV7-9 with TRBJ2-7; 11 bases are a match to TRBD1. Germline assignment: CDR1 SEHNR and CDR2 FQNEAQ (reference sequence). Trimming took 5 bases from V and 4 from J; bases not matched to a gene: 7. CDR3 size: 15 residues. The CDR3 DNA reads as TGTGCCAGCAGCCCGTGGACAGGGGGCAGGTACGAGCAGTACTTC. Translated: CASSPWTGGRYEQYF.

This rearrangement joins TRBV4-1 to TRBJ1-1; TRBD1 aligns across 8 bases. The CDR3 has 16 amino acids. CDR1 MGHRA and CDR2 YSYEKL come from the germline V gene. Trimming cost V 1 base and J 5 bases; bases outside gene matches: 9. The CDR3 spells CASSQARQGAGTEAFF. As DNA, the CDR3 is TGCGCCAGCAGCCAAGCCAGGCAGGGGGCGGGGACTGAAGCTTTCTTT.

This clone was detected a few times. The chain is built from TRBV4-2 and TRBJ2-7, with D tentatively TRBD2 (6 bases). The CDR3 runs to 13 residues. Trimming left V 5 bases short and J 6 bases short, with 14 bases between. The V gene's germline CDR1 is LGHNA and CDR2 YNFKEQ. The CDR3 protein is CASSRSYGGEQYF. The DNA for the CDR3 is TGTGCCAGCAGCAGAAGCTACGGGGGCGAGCAGTACTTC.